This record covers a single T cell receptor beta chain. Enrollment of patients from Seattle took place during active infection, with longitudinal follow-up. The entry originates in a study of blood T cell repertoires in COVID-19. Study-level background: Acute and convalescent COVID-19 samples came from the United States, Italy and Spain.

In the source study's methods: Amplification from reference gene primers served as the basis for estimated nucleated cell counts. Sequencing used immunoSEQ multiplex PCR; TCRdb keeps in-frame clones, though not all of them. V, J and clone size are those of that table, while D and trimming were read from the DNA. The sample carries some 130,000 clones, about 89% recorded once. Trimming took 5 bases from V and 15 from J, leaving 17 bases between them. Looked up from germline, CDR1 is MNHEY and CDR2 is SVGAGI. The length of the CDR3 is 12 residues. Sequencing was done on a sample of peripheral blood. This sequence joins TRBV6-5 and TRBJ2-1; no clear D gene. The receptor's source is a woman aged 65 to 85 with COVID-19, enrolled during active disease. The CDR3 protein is CASSPSGGLGFF. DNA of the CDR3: TGTGCCAGCAGTCCCTCCGGTGGTCTTGGGTTCTTC.